The sequence of this TCR beta chain was determined in a study of T cells in Graves' hyperthyroidism and ophthalmopathy. Calling Graves' hyperthyroidism stable meant ophthalmopathy did not progress within 18 months. PBMCs were derived from about 10 ml fresh peripheral blood. Findings and limits, study-wide: By a 13 V-J model, ophthalmopathy was set apart from stable hyperthyroidism. Within blood appeared most thyroid clonotypes that had expanded above 0.001.

This clonotype has at least ten counts. Its cognate antigen is unknown. Amplified regions were TCR beta CDR3 sequences from RNA transcripts. With the HTBI primer set, the TCR CDR3 went through a first round of RT-PCR. In TCRdb, the multiplex PCR reads were re-called with MiXCR into one record per CDR3 protein. This table holds around 690,000 distinct CDR3 sequences, 17% found once. Germline V gene data show CDR1 as SEHNR and CDR2 as FQNEAQ (reference sequence). V gave up 1 base and J gave up 0 bases; unmatched junction bases: 5. This CDR3 has 16 amino acids. The sample taken for sequencing was blood. This chain connects TRBV7-9 to TRBJ1-1, with 7 bases identical to TRBD1. The receptor comes from a man in his fifties or sixties with Graves' hyperthyroidism. CDR3 coding DNA: TGTGCCAGCAGCTTAGTGACAGGGCCTATGAACACTGAAGCTTTCTTT. Amino acid sequence: CASSLVTGPMNTEAFF.